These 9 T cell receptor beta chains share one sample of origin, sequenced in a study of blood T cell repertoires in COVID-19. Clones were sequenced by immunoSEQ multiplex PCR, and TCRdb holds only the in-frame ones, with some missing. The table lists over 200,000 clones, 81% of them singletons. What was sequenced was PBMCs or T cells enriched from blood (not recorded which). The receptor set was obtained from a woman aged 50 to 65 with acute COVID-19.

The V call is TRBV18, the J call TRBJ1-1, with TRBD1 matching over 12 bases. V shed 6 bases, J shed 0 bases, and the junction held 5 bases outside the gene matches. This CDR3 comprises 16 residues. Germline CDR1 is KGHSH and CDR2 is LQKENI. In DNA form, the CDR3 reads TGTGCCAGCTCGACCGGGACAGGGGGCTTGAACACTGAAGCTTTCTTT. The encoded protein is CASSTGTGGLNTEAFF.

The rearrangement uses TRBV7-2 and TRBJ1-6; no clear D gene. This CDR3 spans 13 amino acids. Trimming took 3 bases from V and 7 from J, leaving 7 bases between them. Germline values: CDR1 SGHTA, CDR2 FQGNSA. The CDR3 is CASSFRQNSPLHF. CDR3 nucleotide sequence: TGTGCCAGCAGCTTCCGTCAGAATTCACCCCTCCACTTT.

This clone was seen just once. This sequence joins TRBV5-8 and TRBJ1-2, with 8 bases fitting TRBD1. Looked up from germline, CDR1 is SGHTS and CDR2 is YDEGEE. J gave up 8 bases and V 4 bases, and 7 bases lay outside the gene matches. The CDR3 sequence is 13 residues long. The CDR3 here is CASSPDRGRGYTF. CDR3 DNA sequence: TGTGCCAGCAGCCCTGACAGGGGAAGAGGCTACACCTTC.

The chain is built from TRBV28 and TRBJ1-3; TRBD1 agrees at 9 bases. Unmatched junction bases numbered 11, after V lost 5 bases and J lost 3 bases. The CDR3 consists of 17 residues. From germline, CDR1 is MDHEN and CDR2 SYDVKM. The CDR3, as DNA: TGTGCCAGCAGTCTAGTTTGGGACAGGGTTAGTGGAAACACCATATATTTT. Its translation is CASSLVWDRVSGNTIYF.

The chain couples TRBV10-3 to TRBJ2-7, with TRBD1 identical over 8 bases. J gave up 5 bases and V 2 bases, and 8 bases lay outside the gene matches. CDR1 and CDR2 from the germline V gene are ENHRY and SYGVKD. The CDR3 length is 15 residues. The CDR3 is CAISEREGTGNEQYF. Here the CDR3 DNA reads TGTGCCATCAGTGAGCGCGAAGGGACAGGTAACGAGCAGTACTTC.

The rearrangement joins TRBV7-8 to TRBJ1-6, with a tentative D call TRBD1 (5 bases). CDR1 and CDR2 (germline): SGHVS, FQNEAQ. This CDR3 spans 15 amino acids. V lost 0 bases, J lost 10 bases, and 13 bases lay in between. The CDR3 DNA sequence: TGTGCCAGCAGCTTAGCGATTGGGGGGGGGTCACCCCTCCACTTT. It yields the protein CASSLAIGGGSPLHF.

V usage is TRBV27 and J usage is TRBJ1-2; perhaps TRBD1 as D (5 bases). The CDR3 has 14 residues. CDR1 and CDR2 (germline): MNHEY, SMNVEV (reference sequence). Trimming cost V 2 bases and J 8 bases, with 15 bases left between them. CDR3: CASSLGGMYRGYTF. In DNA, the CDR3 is TGTGCCAGCAGTTTAGGGGGGATGTATAGGGGCTACACCTTC.

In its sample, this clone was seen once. CDR3 amino acids: CASTLRRGFYGYTF. In nucleotides, the CDR3 is TGTGCCAGCACCCTCAGGCGGGGGTTCTATGGCTACACCTTC. The V call is TRBV28, the J call TRBJ1-2, with TRBD1 as a possible D gene (5 bases). Trimming shortened V by 7 bases and J by 4 bases, and 16 bases separated the two germline ends. The CDR3 runs to 14 residues. CDR1 is MDHEN and CDR2 is SYDVKM in the germline V gene.

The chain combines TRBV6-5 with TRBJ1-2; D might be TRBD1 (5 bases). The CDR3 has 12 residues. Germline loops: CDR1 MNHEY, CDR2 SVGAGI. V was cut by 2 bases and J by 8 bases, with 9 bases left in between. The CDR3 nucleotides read TGTGCCAGCAGTTACCAGGGTAGGGGCTACACCTTC. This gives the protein CASSYQGRGYTF.